Each of the 22 T cell receptor beta chains below was sequenced from the same sample in a study of siplizumab effects on memory and regulatory T cells. This table comes from immunoSEQ multiplex PCR, and its TCRdb copy is limited to in-frame clones, with some not included. The sample yields about 100,000 clones, around 92% seen once. Sequencing used CD4+ T cells sorted from blood. These receptors all stem from a human donor in good health.

V and J are TRBV10-1 and TRBJ2-5; TRBD2 agrees at 11 bases. Trimming cost V 8 bases and J 4 bases; bases outside gene matches: 12. Looked up from germline, CDR1 is WNHNN and CDR2 is SYGVQD (reference sequence). The CDR3 has 16 amino acids. The CDR3 protein is CASSRGVAGGRETQYF. The CDR3, as DNA: TGCGCCAGCTCCCGTGGCGTAGCGGGGGGGCGAGAGACCCAGTACTTC.

V and J are TRBV27 and TRBJ2-7, with 12 bases aligning to TRBD2. This CDR3 region has 14 residues. Germline-derived CDR1 and CDR2 are MNHEY and SMNVEV (reference sequence). After removal of 4 bases from V and 5 bases from J, the junction contained 3 bases not matched to a gene. CDR3 region: CASSWRTSGDEQYF. The CDR3 DNA is TGTGCCAGCAGTTGGAGGACTAGCGGGGACGAGCAGTACTTC.

The gene calls are TRBV30 and TRBJ1-2, with TRBD1 as a possible D gene (6 bases). This CDR3 is built from 11 residues. The germline V gene has CDR1 GTSNPN and CDR2 SVGIG (reference sequence). Trimming removed 3 bases from V and 8 bases from J, with 10 bases in between. In nucleotides, the CDR3 is TGTGCCTGGAGACAGGGAGGGGGCTACACCTTC. Translating it yields CAWRQGGGYTF. Looking up the rest from reference TRBV30 and TRBJ1-2 gives the full variable domain: SQTIHQWPATLVQPVGSPLSLECTVEGTSNPNLYWYRQAAGRGLQLLFYSVGIGQISSEVPQNLSASRPQDRQFILSSKKLLLSDSGFYLCAWRQGGGYTFGSGTRLTVV.

V usage is TRBV7-6 and J usage is TRBJ2-5; D is unresolved. CDR3 size: 12 residues. Germline V gene sequence: CDR1 SGHVS, CDR2 FNYEAQ. Trimming left V 0 bases short and J 5 bases short, with 4 bases between. In DNA form, the CDR3 reads TGTGCCAGCAGCTTAGCGGGGGAGACCCAGTACTTC. Translated, it gives CASSLAGETQYF. Full variable domain (missing parts from reference TRBV7-6 and TRBJ2-5): GAGVSQSPRYKVTKRGQDVALRCDPISGHVSLYWYRQALGQGPEFLTYFNYEAQQDKSGLPNDRFSAERPEGSISTLTIQRTEQRDSAMYRCASSLAGETQYFGPGTRLLVL.

The chain uses TRBV19 and TRBJ2-3; D may correspond to TRBD1 or TRBD2 (5 bases each). Trimming removed 0 bases at V and 2 bases at J, with 9 bases between. Germline V gene lookup returns CDR1 LNHDA and CDR2 SQIVND (reference sequence). The CDR3 is 15 amino acids. CDR3 amino acids: CASSIDRDPTDTQYF. The DNA for the CDR3 is TGTGCCAGTAGTATAGACCGGGACCCCACAGATACGCAGTATTTT. Combining the CDR3 with reference TRBV19 and TRBJ2-3 gives the whole variable domain DGGITQSPKYLFRKEGQNVTLSCEQNLNHDAMYWYRQDPGQGLRLIYYSQIVNDFQKGDIAEGYSVSREKKESFPLTVTSAQKNPTAFYLCASSIDRDPTDTQYFGPGTRLTVL.

The chain combines TRBV9 with TRBJ2-5, with 12 nucleotides matching TRBD2. The CDR3 consists of 15 residues. Germline loops: CDR1 SGDLS, CDR2 YYNGEE. Unmatched junction bases numbered 4, after V lost 3 bases and J lost 4 bases. CDR3: CASSATGLAGETQYF. DNA of the CDR3: TGTGCCAGCAGCGCAACGGGACTAGCGGGAGAGACCCAGTACTTC.

The genes are TRBV6-5 and TRBJ1-2, with a tentative D call TRBD1 (5 bases). The germline V and J ends were trimmed by 6 bases and 5 bases, with 13 bases remaining between them. The CDR3 sequence is 13 residues long. The germline V gene encodes CDR1 MNHEY and CDR2 SVGAGI. The CDR3 DNA follows: TGTGCCAGCAGCGCACAGGAAGGGTATGGCTACACCTTC. It specifies CASSAQEGYGYTF.

This chain uses TRBV5-1 with TRBJ2-3, with D tentatively TRBD2 (7 bases). The V end lost 1 base, the J end lost 3 bases, and 18 bases lay between the germline ends. The germline V gene encodes CDR1 SGHRS and CDR2 YFSETQ. CDR3 length equals 17 residues. CDR3 sequence (DNA): TGCGCCAGCAGCTTGTTGATTTCCGCGGGGGCTACAGATACGCAGTATTTT. The encoded protein is CASSLLISAGATDTQYF.

The V call is TRBV19, the J call TRBJ1-5, with D perhaps matching TRBD1 (5 bases). This CDR3 region has 16 residues. Germline V lookup: CDR1 LNHDA, CDR2 SQIVND (reference sequence). Trimming left V 6 bases short and J 1 base short, with 16 bases between. The CDR3 DNA reads as TGTGCCAGTAGCCAGCCAGGGAGTGGAAGCAATCAGCCCCAGCATTTT. It specifies CASSQPGSGSNQPQHF.

This sequence joins TRBV5-6 and TRBJ1-5, with D perhaps matching TRBD1 (6 bases). CDR3 length equals 14 residues. The V gene lost 1 base and the J gene lost 4 bases, with 9 bases spanning the gap. The germline V gene has CDR1 SGHDT and CDR2 YYEEEE. Here the CDR3 reads CASSLYTGNQPQHF. Written as DNA, the CDR3 is TGTGCCAGCAGCTTGTACACAGGGAATCAGCCCCAGCATTTT.

V gene TRBV6-6 combines with J gene TRBJ2-6; TRBD2 matches 12 bases. V lost 10 bases to trimming and J lost 4 bases; unmatched junction nucleotides: 8. Germline CDR1 MNHNY, CDR2 SVGAGI (reference sequence). The CDR3 extends over 16 amino acids. The CDR3: CATQTSGGSGANVLTF. CDR3 nucleotide sequence: TGTGCCACCCAGACTAGCGGGGGATCCGGGGCCAACGTCCTGACTTTC.

The chain couples TRBV11-2 to TRBJ2-5, with 9 bases aligning to TRBD2. The CDR3 contains 14 residues. The ends lost 5 bases at V and 5 bases at J; junction bases unmatched: 6. Germline assignment: CDR1 SGHAT and CDR2 FQNNGV. For the CDR3, the DNA is TGTGCCAGCAGCCCTCGGACTAGCGTTGAGACCCAGTACTTC. Translated: CASSPRTSVETQYF.

The V gene is TRBV19, the J gene TRBJ2-5; D assignment may be TRBD1 or TRBD2 (5 bases each). Germline V CDR1 and CDR2: LNHDA, SQIVND (reference sequence). The CDR3 consists of 15 residues. Between the trimmed V and J ends, which lost 7 bases and 4 bases, there was a span of 19 bases. CDR3 DNA: TGTGCCAGTACAGGGTCGGACCTCGGAGGAGAGACCCAGTACTTC. This codes for CASTGSDLGGETQYF.

J is TRBJ1-3 and V is TRBV5-6; D is perhaps TRBD1 (6 bases). This CDR3 region has 16 residues. The germline V gene has CDR1 SGHDT and CDR2 YYEEEE. V lost 3 bases, J lost 2 bases, and 15 bases lay in between. The CDR3: CASSWDPEGAGNTIYF. As DNA, the CDR3 is TGTGCCAGCAGCTGGGATCCTGAGGGGGCTGGAAACACCATATATTTT.

This clone was picked up one time. The V call is TRBV28, the J call TRBJ2-5, with 11 bases lining up with TRBD2. J lost 4 bases, V lost 8 bases, and 3 bases had no gene match. CDR3 size: 13 residues. Per the germline V gene, CDR1 is MDHEN and CDR2 is SYDVKM. The CDR3 loop is CASQTSGVETQYF. The CDR3 coding sequence is TGTGCCAGCCAGACTAGCGGGGTAGAGACCCAGTACTTC.

The gene calls are TRBV11-2 and TRBJ1-2, with 8 bases fitting TRBD1. Germline V lookup: CDR1 SGHAT, CDR2 FQNNGV. V dropped 0 bases and J dropped 6; count of bases not matched to a gene: 9. The CDR3 extends over 16 amino acids. CDR3 loop: CASSLDKGRGLDGYTF. DNA for the CDR3: TGTGCCAGCAGCTTAGATAAGGGCAGGGGGCTTGATGGCTACACCTTC.

This clone was observed once. The genes are TRBV27 and TRBJ2-2, with 9 positions matching TRBD2. V shed 7 bases and J 6 bases; nucleotides not matched to a gene: 6. In germline, CDR1 is MNHEY, CDR2 SMNVEV (reference sequence). This CDR3 contains 14 residues. As DNA, the CDR3 is TGTGCCAGCAAAAGGCTAGCGGGGCCCGGGGAGCTGTTTTTT. Its protein product is CASKRLAGPGELFF.

This chain links TRBV5-1 with TRBJ2-7, with D possibly matching TRBD2 (7 bases). Germline CDR1 is SGHRS and CDR2 is YFSETQ. Trimming took off 7 bases at V and 2 bases at J, with 13 bases between the two ends. The CDR3 contains 13 residues. The CDR3 loop reads CASAQGGTYEQYF. The CDR3 DNA reads as TGCGCCAGCGCACAGGGAGGGACCTACGAGCAGTACTTC. Full variable domain (outside the CDR3, taken from reference TRBV5-1 and TRBJ2-7): KAGVTQTPRYLIKTRGQQVTLSCSPISGHRSVSWYQQTPGQGLQFLFEYFSETQRNKGNFPGRFSGRQFSNSRSEMNVSTLELGDSALYLCASAQGGTYEQYFGPGTRLTVT.

This clone was picked up one time. The V call is TRBV9, the J call TRBJ2-1; tentatively, D is TRBD2 (6 bases). The CDR3 covers 15 residues. The V gene lost 1 base and the J gene lost 0 bases, with 8 bases spanning the gap. The germline V gene encodes CDR1 SGDLS and CDR2 YYNGEE. For the CDR3, the DNA is TGTGCCAGCAGCGTATACGGGAGCTCCTACAATGAGCAGTTCTTC. Residues: CASSVYGSSYNEQFF.

This clone has just one count. The CDR3 coding sequence is TGTGCCAGCAGCTTAGTTGGGGAAGAGAAAAACATTCAGTACTTC. This gives the protein CASSLVGEEKNIQYF. The chain couples TRBV7-2 to TRBJ2-4; D call uncertain. V was pared by 1 base and J by 4 bases, with 11 bases between. This CDR3 has 15 residues. Per the germline V gene, CDR1 is SGHTA and CDR2 is FQGNSA.

This chain uses TRBV11-2 with TRBJ1-4; D unresolved. The CDR3 is 12 amino acids. CDR1 and CDR2 from the germline V gene are SGHAT and FQNNGV. Trimming took 7 bases from V and 7 from J, leaving 10 bases between them. CDR3 coding DNA: TGTGCCAGCACGACATTAGGTGAAAAACTGTTTTTT. Its translation is CASTTLGEKLFF.

CDR3 DNA sequence: TGTGCCAGCAGCTTCGGGACAGGGGGCAACTATGGCTACACCTTC. It is translated as CASSFGTGGNYGYTF. The V and J genes are TRBV5-6 and TRBJ1-2; 12 nucleotides match TRBD1. Germline V CDR1 and CDR2: SGHDT, YYEEEE. V was clipped by 2 bases and J by 2 bases; unmatched bases: 1. The CDR3 is made up of 15 amino acids.